These 3 T cell receptor beta chains originate from one sample sequenced in a study of cytomegalovirus exposure and HLA in healthy donors. The PCR ran on 60 Vbeta and 13 Jbeta primers. Profiled with immunoSEQ multiplex PCR; TCRdb holds only in-frame clones, not every one. This sample carries over 100,000 clones, 60% to 80% of them seen once, and the ten largest clones take 7.3%. The sequenced sample consisted of PBMCs. All receptors derive from a male donor in good health and CMV-seronegative.

This clone has just a few counts. The chain has TRBV2 and TRBJ1-1; D remains unclear. CDR1 is SNHLY, CDR2 FYNNEI, per germline. The CDR3 has 13 residues. The V end was cut by 4 bases, the J end by 3 bases, with 9 bases between. CDR3 nucleotide sequence: TGTGCCAGCAGTGTCCACGGAGACACTGAAGCTTTCTTT. Protein product: CASSVHGDTEAFF.

The CDR3 protein is CASSPDWGGENTIYF. The CDR3 DNA sequence: TGTGCCAGCAGCCCTGACTGGGGCGGTGAAAACACCATATATTTT. The chain combines TRBV9 with TRBJ1-3; tentative D call: TRBD1 (5 bases). Deletions cut 4 bases from V and 6 bases from J, with 17 bases between. Germline V gene sequence: CDR1 SGDLS, CDR2 YYNGEE. The CDR3 runs 15 residues.

The chain couples TRBV9 to TRBJ1-1; 7 bases line up with TRBD1. The V segment lost 3 bases and the J segment 2 bases; nucleotides outside the gene matches: 7. The CDR3 has 15 residues. Germline loops: CDR1 SGDLS, CDR2 YYNGEE. CDR3 DNA sequence: TGTGCCAGCAGCGCCAGGGGGATCCCTAACACTGAAGCTTTCTTT. Its translation is CASSARGIPNTEAFF.